This T cell receptor (beta chain) was found in a study of blood T cell repertoires in COVID-19. The overall study: Acute-phase and convalescent COVID-19 samples originated in the United States, Italy and Spain. T cells, B-cell-depleted T cells, or PBMCs supplied cDNA or gDNA.

This clone came up a few times. TCRdb's copy holds only in-frame clones and misses some; the assay was immunoSEQ multiplex PCR. The sample has 250,000 or so clones, about 80% seen once; the top ten hold about 3.4%. CDR3 length: 16 residues. Per germline, CDR1 MNHNS and CDR2 SASEGT. V lost 2 bases, J lost 0 bases, and 8 bases lay in between. Ages ranged from about 18 to 100 years, with residence in approximately 25 US areas. Self-reported history from a screening survey and questionnaire set each donor's cohort. The gene calls are TRBV6-1 and TRBJ2-6; D possibly corresponds to TRBD1 (6 bases). The sequence was collected from a man in his fifties or sixties who had recovered from COVID-19. The sample consisted of PBMCs or T cells enriched from blood (not recorded which). The CDR3 DNA reads as TGTGCCAGCAGTGAAAGGGGGTTCTCTGGGGCCAACGTCCTGACTTTC. As protein: CASSERGFSGANVLTF.